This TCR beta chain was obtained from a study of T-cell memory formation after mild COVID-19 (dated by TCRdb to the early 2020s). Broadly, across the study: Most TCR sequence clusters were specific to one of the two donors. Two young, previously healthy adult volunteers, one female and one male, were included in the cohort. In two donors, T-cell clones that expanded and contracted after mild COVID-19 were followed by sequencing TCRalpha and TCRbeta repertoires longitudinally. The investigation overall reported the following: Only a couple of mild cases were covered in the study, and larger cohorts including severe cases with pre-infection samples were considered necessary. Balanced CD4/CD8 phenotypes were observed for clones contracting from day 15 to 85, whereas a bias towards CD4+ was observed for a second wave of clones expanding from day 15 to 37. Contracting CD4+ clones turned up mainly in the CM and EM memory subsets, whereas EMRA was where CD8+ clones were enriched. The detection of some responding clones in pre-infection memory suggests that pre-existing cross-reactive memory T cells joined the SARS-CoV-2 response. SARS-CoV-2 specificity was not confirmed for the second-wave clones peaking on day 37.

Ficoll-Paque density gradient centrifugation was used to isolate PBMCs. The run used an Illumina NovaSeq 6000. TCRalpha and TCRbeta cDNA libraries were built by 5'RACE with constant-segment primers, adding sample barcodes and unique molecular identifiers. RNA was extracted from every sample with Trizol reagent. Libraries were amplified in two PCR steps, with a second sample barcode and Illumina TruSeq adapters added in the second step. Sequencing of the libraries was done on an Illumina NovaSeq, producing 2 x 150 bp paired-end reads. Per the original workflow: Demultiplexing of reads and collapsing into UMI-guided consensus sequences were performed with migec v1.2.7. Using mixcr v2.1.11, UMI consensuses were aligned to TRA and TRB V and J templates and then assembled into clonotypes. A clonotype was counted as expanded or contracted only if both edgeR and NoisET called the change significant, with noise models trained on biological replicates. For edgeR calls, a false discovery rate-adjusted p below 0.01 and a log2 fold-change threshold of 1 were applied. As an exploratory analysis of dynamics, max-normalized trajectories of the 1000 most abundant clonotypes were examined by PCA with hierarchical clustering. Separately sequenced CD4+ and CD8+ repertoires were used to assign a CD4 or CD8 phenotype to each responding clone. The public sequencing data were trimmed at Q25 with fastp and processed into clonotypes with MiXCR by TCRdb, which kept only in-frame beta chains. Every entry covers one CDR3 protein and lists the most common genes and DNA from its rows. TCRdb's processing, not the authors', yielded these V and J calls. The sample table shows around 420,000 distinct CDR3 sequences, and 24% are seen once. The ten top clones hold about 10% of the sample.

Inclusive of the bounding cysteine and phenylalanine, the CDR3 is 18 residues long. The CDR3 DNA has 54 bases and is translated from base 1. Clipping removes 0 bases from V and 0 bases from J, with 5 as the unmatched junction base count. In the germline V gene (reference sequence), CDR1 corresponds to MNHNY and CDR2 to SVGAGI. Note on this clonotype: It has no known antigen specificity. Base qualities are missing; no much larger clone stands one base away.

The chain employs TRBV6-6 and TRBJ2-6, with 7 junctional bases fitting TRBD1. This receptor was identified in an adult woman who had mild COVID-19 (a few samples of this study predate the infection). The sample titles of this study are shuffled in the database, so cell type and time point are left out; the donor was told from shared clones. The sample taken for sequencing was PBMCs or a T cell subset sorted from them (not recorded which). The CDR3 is CASSYSRTGTSGANVLTF. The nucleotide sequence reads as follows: TGTGCCAGCAGTTACTCCCGGACAGGAACCTCTGGGGCCAACGTCCTGACTTTC.